Below, 2 T cell receptor beta chains from the same sample are listed, as sequenced in a study of T cells in Graves' hyperthyroidism and ophthalmopathy. Using RNA transcripts as the source, TCR beta CDR3 regions were amplified. The HTBI primer set was used in a first-round RT-PCR of the TCR CDR3. Via MiXCR, TCRdb re-called the multiplex PCR reads, giving one row per CDR3 protein. This table has about 580,000 distinct CDR3 sequences, approximately 14% appearing once. The sample comprised blood. Receptor source: a woman in her thirties with Graves' hyperthyroidism that later progressed to Graves' ophthalmopathy.

This clonotype was recorded at least ten times. V and J are TRBV15 and TRBJ2-5; D is unclear. The CDR3 consists of 14 residues. V shed 1 base and J shed 2 bases, with 8 bases lying between them. CDR1 and CDR2 from the germline V gene are LNHNV and YYDKDF (reference sequence). CDR3 residues: CATSRVTTQETQYF. CDR3 nucleotide sequence: TGTGCCACCAGCAGAGTTACGACTCAAGAGACCCAGTACTTC.

This clonotype has just a few counts. The chain recombines TRBV6-4 with TRBJ2-1, with D possibly TRBD2 on 6 matching bases. The CDR3 runs 17 residues. Germline V gives CDR1 MRHNA, CDR2 SNTAGT. V lost 6 bases and J lost 10, with 28 bases in between. CDR3 residues: CASSEFGRVLPGREQFF. CDR3 coding DNA: TGTGCCAGCAGCGAGTTTGGGCGGGTCCTCCCCGGGAGAGAGCAGTTCTTC.